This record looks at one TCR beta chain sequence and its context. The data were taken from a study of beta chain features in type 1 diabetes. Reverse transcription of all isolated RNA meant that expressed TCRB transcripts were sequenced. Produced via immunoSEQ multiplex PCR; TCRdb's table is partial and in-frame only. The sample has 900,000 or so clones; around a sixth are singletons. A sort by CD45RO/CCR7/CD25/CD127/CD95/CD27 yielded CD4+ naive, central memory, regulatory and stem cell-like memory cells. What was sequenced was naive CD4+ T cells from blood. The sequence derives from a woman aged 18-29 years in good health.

The CDR3 DNA follows: TGTGCCAGCAGCCACACTAGCGCCGGGCTTGAAGCTTTCTTT. Amino acids: CASSHTSAGLEAFF. The chain has TRBV5-4 and TRBJ1-1, with D uncertain. From germline, CDR1 is SGHNT and CDR2 YYREEE (reference sequence). With 4 bases removed from V and 7 bases from J, the gap between germline ends came to 17 bases. This CDR3 spans 14 amino acids.